Each of the 25 T cell receptor beta chains below was sequenced from the same sample in a study of a mutant IDH1 vaccine in newly diagnosed glioma. Time point defined: week 5, during vaccination. A single vaccine dose contained 300 ug of mutant IDH1 20-mer peptide, and topical imiquimod was used with it. These receptors are not linked to any known antigen. Method: immunoSEQ multiplex PCR; TCRdb's copy keeps in-frame clones and lacks some. The sample contains about 30,000 clones, around 90% of which appear only once. This specimen consisted of peripheral blood mononuclear cells (PBMCs), obtained from a glioma patient whose treatment included an IDH1 peptide vaccine. All receptors derive from a woman in her forties with glioma. Some clones in this sample may be carry-over from other donors' samples.

The V call is TRBV18, the J call TRBJ1-5, with D maybe TRBD1 (5 bases). Trimming took off 3 bases at V and 0 bases at J, with 9 bases between the two ends. Germline assignment: CDR1 KGHSH and CDR2 LQKENI. This CDR3 spans 15 amino acids. The CDR3 here is CASSPGEISNQPQHF. CDR3 in DNA: TGTGCCAGCTCACCGGGGGAAATTAGCAATCAGCCCCAGCATTTT.

V is TRBV12-5 and J is TRBJ1-1, with D possibly TRBD1 on 5 matching bases. Germline assignment: CDR1 LGHNT and CDR2 FRNRAP. V lost 7 bases and J lost 1, with 13 bases in between. The CDR3 is 14 amino acids. As DNA, the CDR3 is TGTGCTAGTGTCGAAAGACAGAAGAACACTGAAGCTTTCTTT. This codes for CASVERQKNTEAFF.

The chain is built from TRBV28 and TRBJ2-7; TRBD2 is a possible D gene (5 bases). The V and J ends lost 2 bases and 2 bases respectively, with 13 bases between them. Germline CDR1 reads MDHEN; CDR2 reads SYDVKM. This CDR3 has 15 residues. The CDR3 reads CASSLMTPRAYEQYF. In nucleotides, the CDR3 is TGTGCCAGCAGTTTAATGACACCGAGGGCCTACGAGCAGTACTTC.

This clone was recorded once. This rearrangement joins TRBV25-1 to TRBJ1-1; D gene ambiguous. Germline V gene data show CDR1 as MGHDK and CDR2 as SYGVNS. The CDR3 spans 12 residues. V was pared by 8 bases and J by 6 bases, with 13 bases between. CDR3 DNA sequence: TGTGCCAGCGCCGCCGCGCGGGCTGAAGCTTTCTTT. As protein: CASAAARAEAFF.

The chain is built from TRBV25-1 and TRBJ1-2, with D possibly being TRBD1 (5 bases). There are 12 residues in the CDR3. Between the trimmed V and J ends, which lost 5 bases and 2 bases, there was a span of 6 bases. The V gene's germline CDR1 is MGHDK and CDR2 SYGVNS. DNA of the CDR3: TGTGCCAGCAGTTCAGGGAACTATGGCTACACCTTC. Translated: CASSSGNYGYTF.

The genes are TRBV6-1 and TRBJ1-5; perhaps TRBD1 as D (5 bases). Germline CDR1 is MNHNS and CDR2 is SASEGT. The CDR3 has 16 residues. V was pared by 1 base and J by 0 bases, with 10 bases between. CDR3 sequence reads: CASSEDWGYSNQPQHF. The CDR3 nucleotides are TGTGCCAGCAGTGAAGATTGGGGGTATAGCAATCAGCCCCAGCATTTT.

The chain recombines TRBV6-4 with TRBJ2-3, with D unresolved. The germline gives CDR1 MRHNA, CDR2 SNTAGT. The CDR3 loop spans 15 amino acids. V was shortened by 4 bases and J by 3 bases, with 14 bases between the two germline ends. The CDR3: CASSANGDGTDTQYF. The CDR3 bases are TGTGCCAGCAGTGCCAACGGCGACGGGACAGATACGCAGTATTTT.

The chain links TRBV28 to TRBJ1-4, with D perhaps matching TRBD1 (5 bases). Germline lookup yields CDR1 MDHEN and CDR2 SYDVKM. V was cut by 9 bases and J by 7 bases, with 12 bases left in between. The CDR3 spans 12 residues. DNA for the CDR3: TGTGCCAGTCTCCGGGGGGGTGAAAAACTGTTTTTT. This sequence encodes CASLRGGEKLFF.

This chain links TRBV15 with TRBJ2-2; no definite D call. Germline assignment: CDR1 LNHNV and CDR2 YYDKDF (reference sequence). With 3 bases removed from V and 2 bases from J, the gap between germline ends came to 1 base. The CDR3 runs to 12 residues. This chain's CDR3 is CATSSNTGELFF. The CDR3 region has the DNA TGTGCCACCAGCAGTAACACCGGGGAGCTGTTTTTT.

This chain links TRBV11-2 with TRBJ2-7, with TRBD1 identical over 10 bases. Trimming cost V 1 base and J 5 bases; bases outside gene matches: 8. CDR3 length equals 16 residues. Germline V CDR1 and CDR2: SGHAT, FQNNGV. This CDR3 is CASSLGKGQGTHEQYF. The CDR3 DNA reads as TGTGCCAGCAGCTTAGGCAAGGGACAGGGGACCCACGAGCAGTACTTC. Combining the CDR3 with reference TRBV11-2 and TRBJ2-7 gives the whole variable domain EAGVAQSPRYKIIEKRQSVAFWCNPISGHATLYWYQQILGQGPKLLIQFQNNGVVDDSQLPKDRFSAERLKGVDSTLKIQPAKLEDSAVYLCASSLGKGQGTHEQYFGPGTRLTVT.

The table lists this clone with a few counts. This rearrangement joins TRBV6-1 to TRBJ1-1, with D maybe TRBD1 (5 bases). V was cut by 2 bases and J by 4 bases, with 14 bases left in between. This CDR3 has 15 residues. Per the germline V gene, CDR1 is MNHNS and CDR2 is SASEGT. The chain's CDR3 is CASSEIRGIPTEAFF. The CDR3 DNA reads TGTGCCAGCAGTGAAATTCGGGGGATTCCCACTGAAGCTTTCTTT.

The V call is TRBV5-1, the J call TRBJ2-7, with 7 bases identical to TRBD1. Germline assignment: CDR1 SGHRS and CDR2 YFSETQ. This CDR3 spans 15 amino acids. With 3 bases clipped from V and 2 bases from J, the junction kept 8 bases outside the gene matches. The CDR3, as DNA: TGCGCCAGCAGCTGGGACAGCATCGCCGCCTACGAGCAGTACTTC. It encodes CASSWDSIAAYEQYF.

The gene calls are TRBV5-1 and TRBJ2-6; the match to TRBD1 covers 10 bases. The CDR3 totals 18 residues. The V and J ends lost 4 bases and 2 bases, in that order; junction bases with no gene match: 9. The germline gives CDR1 SGHRS, CDR2 YFSETQ. CDR3 loop: CASSASPGTGAGANVLTF. In DNA, the CDR3 is TGCGCCAGCAGCGCATCGCCCGGGACAGGGGCTGGGGCCAACGTCCTGACTTTC. The full variable domain, with the rest looked up from reference TRBV5-1 and TRBJ2-6, is KAGVTQTPRYLIKTRGQQVTLSCSPISGHRSVSWYQQTPGQGLQFLFEYFSETQRNKGNFPGRFSGRQFSNSRSEMNVSTLELGDSALYLCASSASPGTGAGANVLTFGAGSRLTVL.

As concerns this clone: One end of the junction is discordant with germline, which a read error may explain. This chain uses TRBV4-1 with TRBJ2-7, with 9 bases matching TRBD1. CDR3 length: 15 residues. Germline V lookup: CDR1 MGHRA, CDR2 YSYEKL. In DNA, the CDR3 is TGCGCCAGCAGCCTCGGTGGGACAGGGTCCTCCGAGCAGTACTTC. Encoded protein: CASSLGGTGSSEQYF.

The chain uses TRBV19 and TRBJ1-5; 9 nucleotides line up with TRBD1. This CDR3 contains 16 residues. The V segment lost 5 bases and the J segment 2 bases; nucleotides outside the gene matches: 7. Germline values: CDR1 LNHDA, CDR2 SQIVND (reference sequence). The CDR3 DNA sequence: TGTGCCAGTAGTGCAACAGGGGGCATTGGCAATCAGCCCCAGCATTTT. Translation: CASSATGGIGNQPQHF.

The chain couples TRBV28 to TRBJ2-3, with 8 bases fitting TRBD1. The V gene end was trimmed by 4 bases and the J gene end by 1 base; junction bases not matched to a gene: 7. In germline, CDR1 is MDHEN, CDR2 SYDVKM. The CDR3 runs 16 residues. Written as DNA, the CDR3 is TGTGCCAGCAGTTCACCAGGGGGCGTGGGCACAGATACGCAGTATTTT. This encodes CASSSPGGVGTDTQYF.

This chain connects TRBV2 to TRBJ2-5; 13 nucleotides match TRBD2. J lost 2 bases, V lost 8 bases, and 5 bases had no gene match. Per germline, CDR1 SNHLY and CDR2 FYNNEI. This CDR3 comprises 15 residues. CDR3 protein: CASETSGGLQETQYF. DNA for the CDR3: TGTGCCAGCGAGACTAGCGGGGGGTTGCAAGAGACCCAGTACTTC.

The V call is TRBV7-2, the J call TRBJ2-2; 7 bases fit TRBD2. This CDR3 region has 14 residues. Germline V gene lookup returns CDR1 SGHTA and CDR2 FQGNSA. V was pared by 7 bases and J by 5 bases, with 7 bases of the junction left unmatched. CDR3 residues: CASTSSGGTGELFF. Here the CDR3 DNA reads TGTGCCAGCACCTCTAGCGGAGGTACCGGGGAGCTGTTTTTT.

The chain links TRBV4-1 to TRBJ2-7; D may be TRBD1 (6 bases). This CDR3 region has 16 residues. The V and J ends lost 1 base and 2 bases respectively, with 15 bases between them. Germline V gives CDR1 MGHRA, CDR2 YSYEKL. In DNA form, the CDR3 reads TGCGCCAGCAGCCAAGCCGAATCAGGGGTTCCCTACGAGCAGTACTTC. This codes for CASSQAESGVPYEQYF.

The chain combines TRBV13 with TRBJ2-2, with D unclear. Trimming shortened V by 3 bases and J by 4 bases, and 9 bases separated the two germline ends. This CDR3 is built from 14 residues. Germline assignment: CDR1 PRHDT and CDR2 FYEKMQ (reference sequence). CDR3 sequence (DNA): TGTGCCAGCAGCTTCTCGAGGACCACCGGGGAGCTGTTTTTT. The encoded protein is CASSFSRTTGELFF.

This chain uses TRBV11-2 with TRBJ2-1; D gene ambiguous. CDR3 length: 12 residues. Germline loops: CDR1 SGHAT, CDR2 FQNNGV. Trimming removed 0 bases at V and 8 bases at J, with 5 bases between. The CDR3 DNA sequence: TGTGCCAGCAGCTTAGAAGGGTATGAGCAGTTCTTC. Encoded protein: CASSLEGYEQFF.

The V and J genes are TRBV19 and TRBJ2-1; 12 bases match TRBD2. Looked up from germline, CDR1 is LNHDA and CDR2 is SQIVND (reference sequence). V shed 10 bases, J shed 5 bases, and the junction held 12 bases outside the gene matches. There are 16 residues in the CDR3. The CDR3 nucleotides read TGTGCCACCTTCGGACTAGCGGGGACCGGCCACAATGAGCAGTTCTTC. Amino acid sequence: CATFGLAGTGHNEQFF.

The chain couples TRBV21-1 to TRBJ2-7; whether TRBD1, the table's D call, matches the DNA was not checked. TRBV21-1 is flagged as a pseudogene. The CDR3 has 14 residues. CDR3 DNA: TGTGCCAGCAGCAAACCTACAGGGGATAACGAGCAGTACTTC. Its translation: CASSKPTGDNEQYF.

This clone was counted between two and nine times. The chain combines TRBV18 with TRBJ2-2, with a possible D match to TRBD1 (6 bases). Per the germline V gene, CDR1 is KGHSH and CDR2 is LQKENI. The CDR3 extends over 15 amino acids. With 2 bases removed from V and 7 bases from J, the gap between germline ends came to 14 bases. CDR3 region: CASSPFGQISGELFF. DNA for the CDR3: TGTGCCAGCTCACCATTCGGACAGATAAGCGGGGAGCTGTTTTTT.

V is TRBV2 and J is TRBJ2-1, with D unresolved. The V gene lost 8 bases and the J gene lost 2 bases, with 10 bases spanning the gap. The CDR3 extends over 13 amino acids. Germline V CDR1 and CDR2: SNHLY, FYNNEI. The CDR3 DNA reads as TGTGCCAGCGAACGGCTTCCCTACAATGAGCAGTTCTTC. Its translation: CASERLPYNEQFF.